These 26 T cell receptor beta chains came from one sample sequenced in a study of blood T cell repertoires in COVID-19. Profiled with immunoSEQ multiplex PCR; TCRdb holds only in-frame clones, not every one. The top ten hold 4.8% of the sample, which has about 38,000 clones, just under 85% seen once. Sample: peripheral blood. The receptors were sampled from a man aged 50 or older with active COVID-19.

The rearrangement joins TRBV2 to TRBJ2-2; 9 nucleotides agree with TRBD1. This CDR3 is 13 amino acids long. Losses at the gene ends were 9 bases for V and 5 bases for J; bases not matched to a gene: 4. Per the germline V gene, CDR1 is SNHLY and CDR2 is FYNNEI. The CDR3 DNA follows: TGTGCCAGATCCGGGACAGGGACCGGGGAGCTGTTTTTT. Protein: CARSGTGTGELFF. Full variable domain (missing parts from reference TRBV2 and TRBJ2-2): EPEVTQTPSHQVTQMGQEVILRCVPISNHLYFYWYRQILGQKVEFLVSFYNNEISEKSEIFDDQFSVERPDGSNFTLKIRSTKLEDSAMYFCARSGTGTGELFFGEGSRLTVL.

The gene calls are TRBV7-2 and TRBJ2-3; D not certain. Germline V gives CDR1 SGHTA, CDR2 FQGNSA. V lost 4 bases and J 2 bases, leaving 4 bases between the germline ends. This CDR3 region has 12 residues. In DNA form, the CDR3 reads TGTGCCAGCAGCTACTACACAGATACGCAGTATTTT. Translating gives CASSYYTDTQYF.

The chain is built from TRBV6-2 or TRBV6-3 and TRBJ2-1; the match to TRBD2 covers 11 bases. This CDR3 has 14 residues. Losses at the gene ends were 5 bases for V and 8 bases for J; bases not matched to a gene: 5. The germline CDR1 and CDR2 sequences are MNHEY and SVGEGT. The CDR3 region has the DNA TGTGCCAGCAGTGGTCTAGCGGGGGGCTATGAGCAGTTCTTC. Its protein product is CASSGLAGGYEQFF.

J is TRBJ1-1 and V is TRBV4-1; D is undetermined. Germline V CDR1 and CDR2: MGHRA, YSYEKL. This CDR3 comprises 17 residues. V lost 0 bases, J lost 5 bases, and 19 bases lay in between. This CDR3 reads CASSQDVTTVLRTEAFF. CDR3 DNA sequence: TGCGCCAGCAGCCAAGATGTCACAACGGTATTGCGGACTGAAGCTTTCTTT.

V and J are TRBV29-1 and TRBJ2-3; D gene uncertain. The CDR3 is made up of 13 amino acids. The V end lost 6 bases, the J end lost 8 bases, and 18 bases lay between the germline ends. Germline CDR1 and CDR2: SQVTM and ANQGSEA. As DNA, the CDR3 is TGCAGCGTCATGGGCCTTATTGGCCCTACGCAGTATTTT. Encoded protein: CSVMGLIGPTQYF.

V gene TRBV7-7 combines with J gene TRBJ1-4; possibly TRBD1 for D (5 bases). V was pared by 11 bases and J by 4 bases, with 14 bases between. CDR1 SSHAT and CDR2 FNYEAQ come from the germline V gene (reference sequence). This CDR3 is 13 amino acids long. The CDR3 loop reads CASSGGINEKLFF. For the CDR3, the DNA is TGTGCCTCCTCGGGGGGGATTAATGAAAAACTGTTTTTT.

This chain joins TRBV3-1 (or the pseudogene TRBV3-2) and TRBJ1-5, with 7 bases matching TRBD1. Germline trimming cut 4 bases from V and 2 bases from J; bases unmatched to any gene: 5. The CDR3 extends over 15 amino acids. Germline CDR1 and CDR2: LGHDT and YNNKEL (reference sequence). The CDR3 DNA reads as TGTGCCAGCAGCCCCTCCCAGGGGGGCAATCAGCCCCAGCATTTT. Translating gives CASSPSQGGNQPQHF.

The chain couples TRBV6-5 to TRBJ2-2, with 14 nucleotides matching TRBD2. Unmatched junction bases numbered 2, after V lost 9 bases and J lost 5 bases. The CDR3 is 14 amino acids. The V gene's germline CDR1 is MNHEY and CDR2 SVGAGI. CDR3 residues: CASGTSGGTGELFF. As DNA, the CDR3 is TGTGCCAGTGGGACTAGCGGGGGTACCGGGGAGCTGTTTTTT.

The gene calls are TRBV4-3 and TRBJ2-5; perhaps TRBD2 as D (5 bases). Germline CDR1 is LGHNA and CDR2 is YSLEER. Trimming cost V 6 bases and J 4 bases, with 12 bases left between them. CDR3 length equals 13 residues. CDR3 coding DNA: TGCGCCAGCAGTCCAGGAGGTGGAGAGACCCAGTACTTC. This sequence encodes CASSPGGGETQYF.

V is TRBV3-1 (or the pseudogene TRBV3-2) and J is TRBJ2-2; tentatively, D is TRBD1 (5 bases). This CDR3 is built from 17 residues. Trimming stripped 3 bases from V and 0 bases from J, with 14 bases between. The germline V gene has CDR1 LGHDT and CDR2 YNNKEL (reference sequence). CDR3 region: CASSQTSQGTNTGELFF. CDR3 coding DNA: TGTGCCAGCAGCCAGACGTCCCAGGGTACGAACACCGGGGAGCTGTTTTTT.

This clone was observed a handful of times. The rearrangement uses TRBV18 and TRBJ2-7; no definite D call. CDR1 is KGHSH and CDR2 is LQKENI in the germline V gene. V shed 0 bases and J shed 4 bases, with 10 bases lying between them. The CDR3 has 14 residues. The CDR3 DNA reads TGTGCCAGCTCACCACCGAACAGTGGGTACGAGCAGTACTTC. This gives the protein CASSPPNSGYEQYF.

This chain's CDR3 is CATSRGGDSLQHF. DNA for the CDR3: TGTGCCACCAGCAGAGGGGGGGACAGCCTCCAGCATTTT. The chain carries TRBV15 and TRBJ1-5; 7 nucleotides align to TRBD1. Germline assignment: CDR1 LNHNV and CDR2 YYDKDF (reference sequence). The length of the CDR3 is 13 residues. J lost 12 bases, V lost 1 base, and 6 bases had no gene match.

CDR3 DNA sequence: TGCAGCGTCGCAGGGCTGAAGTCCCAGTACTTC. As protein: CSVAGLKSQYF. V usage is TRBV29-1 and J usage is TRBJ2-5; D is perhaps TRBD1 (5 bases). The CDR3 runs 11 residues. Germline V CDR1 and CDR2: SQVTM, ANQGSEA. Trimming cost V 6 bases and J 9 bases, with 14 bases left between them. Drawing the rest from reference TRBV29-1 and TRBJ2-5, the complete variable domain is SAVISQKPSRDICQRGTSLTIQCQVDSQVTMMFWYRQQPGQSLTLIATANQGSEATYESGFVIDKFPISRPNLTFSTLTVSNMSPEDSSIYLCSVAGLKSQYFGPGTRLLVL.

The CDR3 reads CASSFTGWGYTF. The CDR3 DNA reads as TGTGCCAGCAGCTTTACAGGGTGGGGCTACACCTTC. The chain is built from TRBV5-8 and TRBJ1-2; perhaps TRBD1 as D (6 bases). The V end lost 2 bases, the J end lost 8 bases, and 10 bases lay between the germline ends. CDR1 is SGHTS and CDR2 is YDEGEE in the germline V gene. The CDR3 is 12 amino acids.

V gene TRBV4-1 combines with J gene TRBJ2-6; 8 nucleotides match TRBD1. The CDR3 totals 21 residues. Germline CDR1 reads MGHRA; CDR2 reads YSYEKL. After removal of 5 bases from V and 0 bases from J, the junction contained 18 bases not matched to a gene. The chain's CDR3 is CASSKAPQGAPSSSGANVLTF. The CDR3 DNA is TGCGCCAGCAGCAAAGCCCCTCAGGGGGCGCCCTCAAGCTCTGGGGCCAACGTCCTGACTTTC.

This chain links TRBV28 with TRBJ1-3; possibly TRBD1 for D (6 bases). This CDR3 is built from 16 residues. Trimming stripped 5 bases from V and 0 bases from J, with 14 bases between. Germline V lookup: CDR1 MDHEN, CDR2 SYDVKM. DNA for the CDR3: TGTGCCAGCAGTCCCTCCGGACAGTTCTCTGGAAACACCATATATTTT. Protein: CASSPSGQFSGNTIYF.

The CDR3 here is CASSRGQPWVDGYTF. The CDR3 region has the DNA TGTGCCAGCAGTAGAGGACAGCCGTGGGTGGATGGCTACACCTTC. The genes are TRBV6-5 and TRBJ1-2; perhaps TRBD1 as D (6 bases). This CDR3 has 15 amino acids. The germline V gene has CDR1 MNHEY and CDR2 SVGAGI. Trimming removed 5 bases at V and 6 bases at J, with 19 bases between.

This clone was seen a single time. CDR3 sequence (DNA): TGTGCCAGTTTGACGGGGATCGGTGGCTACACCTTC. Its translation is CASLTGIGGYTF. The chain recombines TRBV19 with TRBJ1-2; D remains ambiguous. This CDR3 is 12 amino acids long. Trimming cost V 8 bases and J 7 bases, with 14 bases left between them. Germline V lookup: CDR1 LNHDA, CDR2 SQIVND (reference sequence).

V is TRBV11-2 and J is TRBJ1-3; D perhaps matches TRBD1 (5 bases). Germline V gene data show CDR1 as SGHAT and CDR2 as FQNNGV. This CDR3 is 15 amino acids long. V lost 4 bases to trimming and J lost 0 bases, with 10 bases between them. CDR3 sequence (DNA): TGTGCCAGCAGCTATTCAGGGAACTCTGGAAACACCATATATTTT. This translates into CASSYSGNSGNTIYF. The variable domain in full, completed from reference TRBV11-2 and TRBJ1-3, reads EAGVAQSPRYKIIEKRQSVAFWCNPISGHATLYWYQQILGQGPKLLIQFQNNGVVDDSQLPKDRFSAERLKGVDSTLKIQPAKLEDSAVYLCASSYSGNSGNTIYFGEGSWLTVV.

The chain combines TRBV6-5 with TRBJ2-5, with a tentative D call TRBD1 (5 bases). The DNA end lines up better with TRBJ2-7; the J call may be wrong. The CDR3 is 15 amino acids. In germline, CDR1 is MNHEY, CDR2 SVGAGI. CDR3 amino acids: CASSYSSPGKGEQYF. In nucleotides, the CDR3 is TGTGCCAGCAGTTACTCGAGTCCAGGGAAGGGCGAGCAGTACTTC.

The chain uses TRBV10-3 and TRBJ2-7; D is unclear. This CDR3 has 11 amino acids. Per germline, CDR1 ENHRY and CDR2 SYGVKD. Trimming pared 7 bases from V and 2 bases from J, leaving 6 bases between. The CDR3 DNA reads TGTGCCATCACCGACACCTACGAGCAGTACTTC. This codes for CAITDTYEQYF.

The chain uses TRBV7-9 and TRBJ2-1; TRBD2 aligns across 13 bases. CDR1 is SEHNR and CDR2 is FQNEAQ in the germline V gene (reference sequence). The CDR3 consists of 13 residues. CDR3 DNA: TGTGCACTAGCGGGGGGGCCGTACAATGAGCAGTTCTTC. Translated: CALAGGPYNEQFF. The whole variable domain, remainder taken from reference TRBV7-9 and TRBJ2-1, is DTGVSQNPRHKITKRGQNVTFRCDPISEHNRLYWYRQTLGQGPEFLTYFQNEAQLEKSRLLSDRFSAERPKGSFSTLEIQRTEQGDSAMYLCALAGGPYNEQFFGPGTRLTVL.

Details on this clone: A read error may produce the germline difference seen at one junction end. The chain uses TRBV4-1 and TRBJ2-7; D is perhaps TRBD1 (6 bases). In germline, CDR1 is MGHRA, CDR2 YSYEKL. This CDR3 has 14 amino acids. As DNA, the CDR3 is TGCGCCAGCAGCAAAGATCCCAGGGGCTACGAGCAGTACTTC. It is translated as CASSKDPRGYEQYF.

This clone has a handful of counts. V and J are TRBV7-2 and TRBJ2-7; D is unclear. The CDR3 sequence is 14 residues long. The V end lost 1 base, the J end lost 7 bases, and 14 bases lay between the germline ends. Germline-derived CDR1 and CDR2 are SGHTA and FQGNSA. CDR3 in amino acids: CASSLDDRPREQYF. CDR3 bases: TGTGCCAGCAGCTTAGATGATAGGCCTAGGGAGCAGTACTTC.

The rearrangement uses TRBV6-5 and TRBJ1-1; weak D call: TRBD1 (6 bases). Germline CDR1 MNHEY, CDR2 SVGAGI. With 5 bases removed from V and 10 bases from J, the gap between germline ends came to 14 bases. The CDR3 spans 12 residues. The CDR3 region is CASSPHREGAFF. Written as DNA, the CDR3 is TGTGCCAGCAGTCCCCACAGGGAAGGAGCTTTCTTT.

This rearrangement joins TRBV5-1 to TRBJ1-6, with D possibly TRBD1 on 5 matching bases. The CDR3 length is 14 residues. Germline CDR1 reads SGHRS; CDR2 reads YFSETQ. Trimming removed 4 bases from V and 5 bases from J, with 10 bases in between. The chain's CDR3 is CASSNGGNNSPLHF. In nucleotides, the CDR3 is TGCGCCAGCAGCAACGGGGGTAATAATTCACCCCTCCACTTT.